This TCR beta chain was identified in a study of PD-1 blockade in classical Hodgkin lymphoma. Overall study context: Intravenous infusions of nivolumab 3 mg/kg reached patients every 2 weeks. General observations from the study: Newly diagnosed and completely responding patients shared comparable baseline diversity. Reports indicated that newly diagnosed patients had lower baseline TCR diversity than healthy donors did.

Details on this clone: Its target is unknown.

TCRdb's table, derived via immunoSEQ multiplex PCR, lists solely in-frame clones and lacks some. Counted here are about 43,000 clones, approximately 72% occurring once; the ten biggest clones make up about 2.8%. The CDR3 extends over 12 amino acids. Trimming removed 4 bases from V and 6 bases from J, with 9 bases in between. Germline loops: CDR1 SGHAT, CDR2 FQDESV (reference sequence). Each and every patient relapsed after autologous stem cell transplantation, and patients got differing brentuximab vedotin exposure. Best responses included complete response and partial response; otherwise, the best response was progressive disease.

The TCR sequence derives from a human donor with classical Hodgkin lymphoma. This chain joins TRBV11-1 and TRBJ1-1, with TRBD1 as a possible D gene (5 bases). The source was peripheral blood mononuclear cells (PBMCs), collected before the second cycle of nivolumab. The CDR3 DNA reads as TGTGCCAGCAGCTCTTGGGGGTCTGAAGCTTTCTTT. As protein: CASSSWGSEAFF.